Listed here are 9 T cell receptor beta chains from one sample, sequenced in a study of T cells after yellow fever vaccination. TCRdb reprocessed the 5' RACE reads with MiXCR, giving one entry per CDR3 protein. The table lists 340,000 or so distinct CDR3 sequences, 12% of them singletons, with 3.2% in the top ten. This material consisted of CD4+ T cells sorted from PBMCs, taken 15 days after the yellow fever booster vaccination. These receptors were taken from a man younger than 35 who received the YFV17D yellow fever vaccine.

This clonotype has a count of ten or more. The CDR3 DNA follows: TGTGCCAGCAGCCAAGACTGGGGGCGATACACAGATACGCAGTATTTT. The encoded protein is CASSQDWGRYTDTQYF. The chain couples TRBV3-1 to TRBJ2-3, with a tentative D call TRBD1 (6 bases). The V and J ends lost 0 bases and 2 bases respectively, with 12 bases between them. CDR1 and CDR2 (germline): LGHDT, YNNKEL (reference sequence). The CDR3 is 16 amino acids.

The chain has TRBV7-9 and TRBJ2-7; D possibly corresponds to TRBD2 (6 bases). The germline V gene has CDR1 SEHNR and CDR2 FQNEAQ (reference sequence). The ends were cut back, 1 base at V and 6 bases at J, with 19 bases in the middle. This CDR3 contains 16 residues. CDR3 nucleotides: TGTGCCAGCAGCTTAGGGCCTGGTGGGGCGGGGAGCGAGCAGTACGTC. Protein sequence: CASSLGPGGAGSEQYV.

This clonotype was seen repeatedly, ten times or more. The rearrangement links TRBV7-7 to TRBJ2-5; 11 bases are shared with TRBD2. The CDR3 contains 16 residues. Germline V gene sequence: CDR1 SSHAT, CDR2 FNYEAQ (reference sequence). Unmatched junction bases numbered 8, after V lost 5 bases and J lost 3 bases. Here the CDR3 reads CASSATLGLAEETQYF. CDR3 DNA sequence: TGTGCCAGCAGCGCCACCCTGGGACTAGCGGAAGAGACCCAGTACTTC. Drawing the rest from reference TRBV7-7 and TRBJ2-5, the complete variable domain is GAGVSQSPRYKVTKRGQDVTLRCDPISSHATLYWYQQALGQGPEFLTYFNYEAQPDKSGLPSDRFSAERPEGSISTLTIQRTEQRDSAMYRCASSATLGLAEETQYFGPGTRLLVL.

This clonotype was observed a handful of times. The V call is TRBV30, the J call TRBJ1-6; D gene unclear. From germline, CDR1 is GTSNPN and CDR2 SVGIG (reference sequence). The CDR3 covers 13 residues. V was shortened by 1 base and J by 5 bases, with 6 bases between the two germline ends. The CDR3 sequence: CAWSGGDNSPLHF. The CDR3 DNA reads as TGTGCCTGGAGTGGCGGGGATAATTCACCCCTCCACTTT. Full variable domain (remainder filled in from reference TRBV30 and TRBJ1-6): SQTIHQWPATLVQPVGSPLSLECTVEGTSNPNLYWYRQAAGRGLQLLFYSVGIGQISSEVPQNLSASRPQDRQFILSSKKLLLSDSGFYLCAWSGGDNSPLHFGNGTRLTVT.

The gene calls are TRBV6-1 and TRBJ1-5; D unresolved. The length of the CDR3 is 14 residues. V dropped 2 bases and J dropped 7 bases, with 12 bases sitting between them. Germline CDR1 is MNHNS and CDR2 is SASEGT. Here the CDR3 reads CASSEFWSGQPQHF. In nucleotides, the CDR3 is TGTGCCAGCAGTGAATTTTGGTCCGGACAGCCCCAGCATTTT.

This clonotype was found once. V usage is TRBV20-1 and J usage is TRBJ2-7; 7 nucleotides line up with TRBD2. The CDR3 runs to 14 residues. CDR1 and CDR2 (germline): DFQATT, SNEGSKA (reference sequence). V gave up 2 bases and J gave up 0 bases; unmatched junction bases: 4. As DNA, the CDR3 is TGCAGTGCTAGATCTCCTAGCGGCTCCTACGAGCAGTACTTC. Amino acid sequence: CSARSPSGSYEQYF.

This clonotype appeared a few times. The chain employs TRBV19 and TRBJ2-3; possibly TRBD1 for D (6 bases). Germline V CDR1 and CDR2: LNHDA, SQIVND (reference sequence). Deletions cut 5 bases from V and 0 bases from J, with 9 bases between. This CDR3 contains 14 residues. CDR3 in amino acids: CASSFGQSTDTQYF. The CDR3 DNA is TGTGCCAGTAGTTTCGGACAGAGCACAGATACGCAGTATTTT.

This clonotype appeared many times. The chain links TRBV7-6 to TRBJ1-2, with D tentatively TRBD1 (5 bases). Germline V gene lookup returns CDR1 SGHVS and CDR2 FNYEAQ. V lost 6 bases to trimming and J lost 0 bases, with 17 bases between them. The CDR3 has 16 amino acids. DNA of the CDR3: TGTGCCAGCAGTCCAGGACAAATCCGATCTAACTATGGCTACACCTTC. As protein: CASSPGQIRSNYGYTF. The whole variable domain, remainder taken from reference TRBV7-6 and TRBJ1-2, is GAGVSQSPRYKVTKRGQDVALRCDPISGHVSLYWYRQALGQGPEFLTYFNYEAQQDKSGLPNDRFSAERPEGSISTLTIQRTEQRDSAMYRCASSPGQIRSNYGYTFGSGTRLTVV.

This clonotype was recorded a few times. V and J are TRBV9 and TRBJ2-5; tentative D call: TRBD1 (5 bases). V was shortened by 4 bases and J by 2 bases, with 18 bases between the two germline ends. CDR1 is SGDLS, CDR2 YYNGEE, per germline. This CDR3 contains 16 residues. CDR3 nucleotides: TGTGCCAGCAGCCCCCAGGGAAGGGCTGCTCAAGAGACCCAGTACTTC. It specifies CASSPQGRAAQETQYF.